This record covers a single T cell receptor (beta chain). Its antigen remains undetermined. The sample is drawn from a study of CXCR3-negative and CXCR3-positive naive CD8 T cells (dated by TCRdb to about 2019). About the investigation overall: About 135 million TRB reads were obtained in total, roughly 1.5 +/- 0.3 million reads per library. Diversity and physicochemical repertoire analyses were performed on about ten donors pooled from two independent experiments. For the TRBV-TRBJ cluster analysis, the naive subsets came from 5 donors, while the memory cells came from 3 donors. Overall study results and their limits: Both naive subsets had comparably high repertoire diversity, while memory CD8+ T cells had much lower repertoire diversity. Freshly isolated PBMCs were used for most assays because CXCR3 expression partially decreased after cryopreservation. Within the same donor, TRBV-TRBJ usage looked similar between naive CXCR3-negative and CXCR3-positive cells, but memory cells had distinct patterns. Because surface CD5, which is linked to self-reactivity in mice, was comparable between the naive subsets, TCR interaction strength was also inferred from TRB CDR3 physicochemical properties.

Each CD8+ T cell subset was flow-sorted in triplicate, and around 320,000 cells per subset were placed directly into RLT lysis buffer. Standard density gradient centrifugation was used to isolate peripheral blood mononuclear cells from buffy coats. An RNeasy Mini Kit was used to extract total RNA from the sorted cells. TCRdb lists the instrument as NextSeq 550. The Human TCR Profiling Kit (MiLaboratory) was used to prepare UMI-labeled 5' RACE TRB cDNA libraries. cDNA synthesis used the entire amount of extracted RNA, and PCR amplification then used the entire amount of cDNA produced. Libraries were prepared in parallel with an identical number of PCR cycles. On the authors' methods: With a requirement of at least two reads per UMI, MIGEC and MiXCR extracted about 50,000 +/- 10,000 unique UMI-labeled TRB cDNA molecules per library. On average, each library contained about 40,000 +/- 10,000 functional in-frame TRB CDR3 nucleotide clonotypes without stop codons. Diversity metrics, including normalized Shannon-Wiener and Chao1, were computed in VDJtools after downsampling to 5000 UMI-labeled TRB molecules per sample. For the central five CDR3 residues, VDJtools calculated physicochemical properties weighted by clonotype size, namely interaction energy, strength, volume and Kidera factor 4. TCRdb reprocessed the reads, reporting each CDR3 protein sequence once and no DNA. Clone size and V and J calls follow TCRdb, not the original study. The table of this sample itemizes tens of thousands of distinct CDR3 sequences. The top ten constitute about a tenth of the sample.

Sequenced sample: memory CD8+ T cells from blood. The sample's cell subset or site label is to be understood as: conventional CD8+ memory T cells (TMEM), sorted as controls. This receptor was taken from a human donor in good health. Some clones in this sample may be carry-over from other donors' samples.

The CDR3 region has the sequence CASSGGQGARIGELFF. The sequence joins TRBV12-3 or TRBV12-4 to TRBJ2-2; TCRdb outputs TRBD1, but without DNA this stays unchecked. The CDR3, cysteine through phenylalanine, is 16 amino acids long. The nucleotide record is missing.